What follows are 26 T cell receptor beta chains derived from one specimen sequenced in a study of control samples from healthy donors and cancer patients. The table came from immunoSEQ multiplex PCR; TCRdb's copy has only in-frame clones and leaves some out. The sample holds around 120,000 clones, around 89% seen once. Input material: PBMCs. Source of these receptors: a woman aged 50 to 60 with colorectal cancer.

This clone was counted once. The chain recombines TRBV19 with TRBJ2-7; D unclear. Germline assignment: CDR1 LNHDA and CDR2 SQIVND (reference sequence). The CDR3 totals 14 residues. V dropped 6 bases and J dropped 3 bases, with 15 bases sitting between them. CDR3 protein: CASSDVGRLYEQYF. In DNA, the CDR3 is TGTGCCAGTAGCGACGTTGGTAGACTCTACGAGCAGTACTTC.

The chain has TRBV7-9 and TRBJ1-1; D gene unclear. The CDR3 covers 13 residues. V was trimmed by 2 bases and J by 11 bases, leaving 15 bases between them. Germline CDR1 reads SEHNR; CDR2 reads FQNEAQ (reference sequence). CDR3 DNA sequence: TGTGCCAGCAGCTTACTCACGGAGAGCGGTGCTTTCTTT. It specifies CASSLLTESGAFF.

The V gene is TRBV5-4, the J gene TRBJ1-2; 7 bases map to TRBD1. The germline V gene encodes CDR1 SGHNT and CDR2 YYREEE (reference sequence). CDR3 length: 14 amino acids. V trimming: 5 bases; J trimming: 2 bases; junction bases outside the gene matches: 6. The CDR3 DNA reads as TGTGCCAGCAGACGTGGGACAGAGAACTATGGCTACACCTTC. Amino acid sequence: CASRRGTENYGYTF.

J is TRBJ2-7 and V is TRBV5-1; 9 bases align to TRBD1. Losses at the gene ends were 7 bases for V and 4 bases for J; bases not matched to a gene: 15. Germline V CDR1 and CDR2: SGHRS, YFSETQ. There are 16 residues in the CDR3. The CDR3 DNA is TGCGCCAGCTCTCCATACGCGGACAGGGGAAGGTACGAGCAGTACTTC. Amino acid sequence: CASSPYADRGRYEQYF.

This clone was seen only a few times. This chain joins TRBV7-3 and TRBJ1-6; no reliable D call. CDR3 length: 13 residues. Germline CDR1 reads SGHTA; CDR2 reads FQGTGA. Between the trimmed V and J ends, which lost 5 bases and 8 bases, there was a span of 10 bases. This chain's CDR3 is CASSPQHDSPLHF. As DNA, the CDR3 is TGTGCCAGCAGCCCCCAACACGATTCACCCCTCCACTTT.

The V call is TRBV11-2, the J call TRBJ1-2, with D unclear. Deletions cut 8 bases from V and 4 bases from J, with 23 bases between. The CDR3 spans 16 residues. Germline assignment: CDR1 SGHAT and CDR2 FQNNGV. CDR3: CASRRLSGPSSYGYTF. Written as DNA, the CDR3 is TGTGCCAGCCGAAGATTGTCCGGGCCCAGTAGCTATGGCTACACCTTC.

The CDR3 DNA is TGTGCCATCAGTGAGTCGAACGGGGGTGCTTCCTACGAGCAGTACTTC. Protein product: CAISESNGGASYEQYF. The rearrangement links TRBV10-3 to TRBJ2-7, with D possibly being TRBD2 (6 bases). Germline V gene data show CDR1 as ENHRY and CDR2 as SYGVKD. There are 16 residues in the CDR3. Trimming left V 0 bases short and J 1 base short, with 13 bases between.

The chain employs TRBV6-5 and TRBJ2-1; 7 bases fit TRBD1. CDR3 size: 14 residues. V shed 2 bases, J shed 2 bases, and the junction held 0 bases outside the gene matches. Per germline, CDR1 MNHEY and CDR2 SVGAGI. The DNA of the CDR3 is TGTGCCAGCAGTTACAGGGGGCCCTACAATGAGCAGTTCTTC. Encoded protein: CASSYRGPYNEQFF.

The chain is built from TRBV28 and TRBJ2-7; the D gene is possibly TRBD1 (6 bases). CDR1 is MDHEN, CDR2 SYDVKM, per germline. V was clipped by 8 bases and J by 9 bases, with 20 bases between them. There are 13 residues in the CDR3. The CDR3 is CASLTGATSTQYF. In nucleotides, the CDR3 is TGTGCCAGCCTGACAGGCGCCACCTCCACGCAGTACTTC.

This sequence joins TRBV6-6 and TRBJ2-2; D not resolved. CDR1 is MNHNY and CDR2 is SVGAGI in the germline V gene (reference sequence). Trimming took 7 bases from V and 2 from J, leaving 11 bases between them. This CDR3 is built from 14 residues. Here the CDR3 DNA reads TGTGCCAGCATTATAGCCCTAAACACCGGGGAGCTGTTTTTT. Its translation: CASIIALNTGELFF.

The J gene is TRBJ2-1, the V gene TRBV10-3, with no clear D. Germline CDR1 and CDR2: ENHRY and SYGVKD. The CDR3 runs 15 residues. V was shortened by 6 bases and J by 0 bases, with 12 bases between the two germline ends. For the CDR3, the DNA is TGTGCCATCAGACCCGAACGTAGCTCCTACAATGAGCAGTTCTTC. Translation: CAIRPERSSYNEQFF.

This sequence joins TRBV12-5 and TRBJ1-5; D remains ambiguous. Looked up from germline, CDR1 is LGHNT and CDR2 is FRNRAP. V was shortened by 7 bases and J by 3 bases, with 10 bases between the two germline ends. The CDR3 runs 13 residues. CDR3 DNA: TGTGCTAGTGCATGGTCACCCAATCAGCCCCAGCATTTT. Translation: CASAWSPNQPQHF.

The V and J genes are TRBV19 and TRBJ1-4, with TRBD1 as a possible D gene (5 bases). This CDR3 has 18 amino acids. V lost 5 bases and J lost 0, with 19 bases in between. Germline lookup yields CDR1 LNHDA and CDR2 SQIVND (reference sequence). DNA for the CDR3: TGTGCCAGTAGTCCCCCAGGTCGAGGGACTGCAACTAATGAAAAACTGTTTTTT. Translated: CASSPPGRGTATNEKLFF.

The V call is TRBV6-1, the J call TRBJ2-7, with a tentative D call TRBD1 (6 bases). The CDR3 extends over 14 amino acids. The germline CDR1 and CDR2 sequences are MNHNS and SASEGT. The V gene lost 3 bases and the J gene lost 1 base, with 10 bases spanning the gap. The CDR3 sequence: CASSDRGPSYEQYF. CDR3 sequence (DNA): TGTGCCAGCAGTGACAGGGGACCTTCCTACGAGCAGTACTTC.

This clone occurred once. The chain is built from TRBV6-5 and TRBJ1-2; D perhaps matches TRBD1 (6 bases). V was cut by 6 bases and J by 4 bases, with 9 bases left in between. Per the germline V gene, CDR1 is MNHEY and CDR2 is SVGAGI. This CDR3 is built from 12 residues. This chain's CDR3 is CASSTGAYGYTF. CDR3 in DNA: TGTGCCAGCAGCACGGGGGCCTATGGCTACACCTTC.

J is TRBJ1-2 and V is TRBV5-1; perhaps TRBD1 as D (5 bases). The CDR3 runs 15 residues. V was pared by 0 bases and J by 4 bases, with 13 bases between. Germline V CDR1 and CDR2: SGHRS, YFSETQ. The CDR3 DNA reads as TGCGCCAGCAGCTTGGAATCGGGGGGTGGCTATGGCTACACCTTC. Its protein is CASSLESGGGYGYTF.

This clone was seen a single time. The chain is built from TRBV30 and TRBJ1-6, with 11 positions matching TRBD1. The V gene's germline CDR1 is GTSNPN and CDR2 SVGIG (reference sequence). This CDR3 has 14 amino acids. J lost 11 bases, V lost 3 bases, and 6 bases had no gene match. The DNA for the CDR3 is TGTGCCTGGAGGCGTGGACAGGGGGCCGCACCCCTCCACTTT. Amino acid sequence: CAWRRGQGAAPLHF.

The chain joins TRBV20-1 to TRBJ1-4; D possibly corresponds to TRBD1 (5 bases). Trimming removed 3 bases from V and 7 bases from J, with 21 bases in between. CDR1 and CDR2 from the germline V gene are DFQATT and SNEGSKA (reference sequence). CDR3 length equals 16 residues. The CDR3 here is CSASPLLGGESEKLFF. CDR3 coding DNA: TGCAGTGCTAGTCCCCTACTGGGGGGTGAGAGTGAAAAACTGTTTTTT.

This clone ranks as medium-sized. The genes are TRBV3-1 (or the pseudogene TRBV3-2) and TRBJ1-2; unclear D gene. Germline CDR1 reads LGHDT; CDR2 reads YNNKEL (reference sequence). There are 15 residues in the CDR3. V was shortened by 0 bases and J by 4 bases, with 12 bases between the two germline ends. The CDR3 bases are TGTGCCAGCAGCCAAGAAGTTGGCACGTTCTATGGCTACACCTTC. As protein: CASSQEVGTFYGYTF.

The rearrangement uses TRBV27 and TRBJ2-3, with a tentative D call TRBD1 (5 bases). The CDR3 loop spans 12 amino acids. The germline V gene has CDR1 MNHEY and CDR2 SMNVEV (reference sequence). The V end was cut by 8 bases, the J end by 4 bases, with 10 bases between. This chain's CDR3 is CASALTADTQYF. CDR3 in DNA: TGTGCCAGCGCTCTGACAGCAGATACGCAGTATTTT.

The chain couples TRBV5-1 to TRBJ1-5; unclear D gene. Deletions cut 0 bases from V and 0 bases from J, with 7 bases between. Germline V lookup: CDR1 SGHRS, CDR2 YFSETQ. The CDR3 runs to 15 residues. The CDR3 DNA reads as TGCGCCAGCAGCTTGGACAACTATAGCAATCAGCCCCAGCATTTT. This translates into CASSLDNYSNQPQHF.

The table lists this clone with a few counts. This chain uses TRBV29-1 with TRBJ2-7; 14 positions agree with TRBD2. The CDR3 covers 15 residues. Germline loops: CDR1 SQVTM, CDR2 ANQGSEA. The V gene end was trimmed by 7 bases and the J gene end by 3 bases; junction bases not matched to a gene: 8. The CDR3 DNA is TGCAGCGCCACAAGGGGGACTAGCGGGGGCTACGAGCAGTACTTC. It specifies CSATRGTSGGYEQYF.

V usage is TRBV3-1 (or the pseudogene TRBV3-2) and J usage is TRBJ2-7; D gene unclear. Germline CDR1 and CDR2: LGHDT and YNNKEL (reference sequence). Trimming removed 3 bases at V and 5 bases at J, with 5 bases between. CDR3 length equals 11 residues. The CDR3 region has the DNA TGTGCCAGCAGCCAGGGCCACGAGCAGTACTTC. Its translation: CASSQGHEQYF.

CDR3 sequence (DNA): TGTGCCAGCAGGAACACCGGGGAGCTGTTTTTT. Protein sequence: CASRNTGELFF. This chain links TRBV2 with TRBJ2-2; D is ambiguous. Germline V CDR1 and CDR2: SNHLY, FYNNEI. CDR3 length: 11 amino acids. V was clipped by 6 bases and J by 1 base, with 0 bases between them.

The gene calls are TRBV5-1 and TRBJ2-7, with D perhaps assigned TRBD1 or TRBD2 (5 bases each). V dropped 0 bases and J dropped 5 bases, with 15 bases sitting between them. The CDR3 is 15 amino acids. In germline, CDR1 is SGHRS, CDR2 YFSETQ. CDR3 loop: CASSLATGARNEQYF. The CDR3 nucleotides read TGCGCCAGCAGCTTGGCAACCGGGGCTAGGAACGAGCAGTACTTC.

The chain couples TRBV6-1 to TRBJ1-6, with D unresolved. Germline V gives CDR1 MNHNS, CDR2 SASEGT. The CDR3 consists of 14 residues. Trimming pared 2 bases from V and 10 bases from J, leaving 12 bases between. The CDR3 sequence is CASSESSLGSPLHF. Written as DNA, the CDR3 is TGTGCCAGCAGTGAATCCTCCCTGGGATCACCCCTCCACTTT.